The rows below give T cell receptor beta chains drawn from one sample of a study of cytomegalovirus exposure and HLA in healthy donors. The repertoire was sequenced with immunoSEQ multiplex PCR; TCRdb's copy has only in-frame clones and lacks some. The sample yields approximately 140,000 clones, roughly four fifths seen once. Sequencing input: PBMCs. All receptors derive from a woman in her fifties or sixties in good health and CMV-seronegative. CDR3s include the opening cysteine and the closing phenylalanine or tryptophan. D genes are given only for firm matches. Clone size is not always given. Where it is, it says once, few, many or a class for expanded clones.

DNA: TGTGCCAGCAATGCGGGCTACTCTGGAAACACCATATATTTT; CDR3: CASNAGYSGNTIYF; V: TRBV6-1; size: -; D: -; J: TRBJ1-3
DNA: TGTGCCAGCAGAAGAAATCCATCCCCAGCGAATGAGCAGTTCTTC; CDR3: CASRRNPSPANEQFF; V: TRBV2; size: -; D: -; J: TRBJ2-1
DNA: TGTGCCAGCAGCAATACAGCTTCCTATGGCTACACCTTC; CDR3: CASSNTASYGYTF; V: TRBV27; size: -; D: -; J: TRBJ1-2
DNA: TGTGCCAGTAGTATAGGGCGGGGGAACTACGAGCAGTACTTC; CDR3: CASSIGRGNYEQYF; V: TRBV19; size: few; D: TRBD2; J: TRBJ2-7
DNA: TGTGCCACCTGTAGGGGTATTGGCACTGAAGCTTTCTTT; CDR3: CATCRGIGTEAFF; V: TRBV28; size: -; D: -; J: TRBJ1-1
DNA: TGTGCCACCACGCAGGACACTGAAGCTTTCTTT; CDR3: CATTQDTEAFF; V: TRBV6-5; size: few; D: -; J: TRBJ1-1
DNA: TGTGCCTGCAGGCGTAGCGGGGAAGAGCAGTTCTTC; CDR3: CACRRSGEEQFF; V: TRBV30; size: -; D: TRBD2; J: TRBJ2-1
DNA: TGTGCCAGTAGTAAACAGCTCACCGGGGAGCTGTTTTTT; CDR3: CASSKQLTGELFF; V: TRBV19; size: -; D: -; J: TRBJ2-2
DNA: TGTGCCAGCAGCGTAGGGCAGGGTTATAACTCTGGAAACACCATATATTTT; CDR3: CASSVGQGYNSGNTIYF; V: TRBV9; size: -; D: -; J: TRBJ1-3
DNA: TGTGCCTGGAGGGGAGTGGCGGTGTCCTACGAGCAGTACTTC; CDR3: CAWRGVAVSYEQYF; V: TRBV30; size: -; D: -; J: TRBJ2-7
DNA: TGTGCCTGGAAGGCAAGGGGTTGGAGCGAAAAACTGTTTTTT; CDR3: CAWKARGWSEKLFF; V: TRBV30; size: -; D: -; J: TRBJ1-4
DNA: TGTGCCAGCAGCGCCCGACTGGGGGGAAAGAGGGACATTCAGTACTTC; CDR3: CASSARLGGKRDIQYF; V: TRBV9; size: -; D: -; J: TRBJ2-4
DNA: TGTGCCAGCAGTGAAAAAATGGGCCGCCCGTCGACGCAGTATTTT; CDR3: CASSEKMGRPSTQYF; V: TRBV2; size: once; D: -; J: TRBJ2-3
DNA: TGTGCCAGTAGTCCAGTGGGGGGGCCGGACGAGCAGTACTTC; CDR3: CASSPVGGPDEQYF; V: TRBV19; size: -; D: -; J: TRBJ2-7
DNA: TGTGCCAGCAGCTCAGGGTCCTACGGGCAGTACTTC; CDR3: CASSSGSYGQYF; V: TRBV28; size: -; D: -; J: TRBJ2-7
DNA: TGTGCCAGCAGCTTAGGGGGCCTCGACACTGAAGCTTTCTTT; CDR3: CASSLGGLDTEAFF; V: TRBV5-5; size: -; D: TRBD1; J: TRBJ1-1
DNA: TGTGCCAGCAGACCGACTAGCGGGAGTCGACTGGAGACCCAGTACTTC; CDR3: CASRPTSGSRLETQYF; V: TRBV27; size: once; D: TRBD2; J: TRBJ2-5
DNA: TGTGCCAGCAGCGTAGAGGGGGACATTAGCAATCAGCCCCAGCATTTT; CDR3: CASSVEGDISNQPQHF; V: TRBV9; size: -; D: -; J: TRBJ1-5
DNA: TGTGCCATCGGACCGACTAGCGGGAGAGGAACCGGGGAGCTGTTTTTT; CDR3: CAIGPTSGRGTGELFF; V: TRBV10-3; size: -; D: TRBD2; J: TRBJ2-2
DNA: TGTGCCTGGCACCCTTCCGGGACTAGCGGGAGGGCCGTAGAGACCCAGTACTTC; CDR3: CAWHPSGTSGRAVETQYF; V: TRBV30; size: -; D: TRBD2; J: TRBJ2-5
DNA: TGTGCCAGCAGAGCCACAGGGGTTCCTTTAGAGACCCAGTACTTC; CDR3: CASRATGVPLETQYF; V: TRBV7-6; size: -; D: TRBD1; J: TRBJ2-5
DNA: TGCAGCGTTTGGGGACTATCGAACACCGGGGAGCTGTTTTTT; CDR3: CSVWGLSNTGELFF; V: TRBV29-1; size: once; D: TRBD2; J: TRBJ2-2
DNA: TGTGCCAGCAGCTTCTTAGTGAACACTGAAGCTTTCTTT; CDR3: CASSFLVNTEAFF; V: TRBV7-9; size: -; D: -; J: TRBJ1-1
DNA: TGCGCCAGCAGCCTCCGTCCGGTAACTAGCGGGAGGGGAGGGGGCGGAGATACGCAGTATTTT; CDR3: CASSLRPVTSGRGGGGDTQYF; V: TRBV4-1; size: few; D: TRBD2; J: TRBJ2-3
DNA: TGTGCCAGTACCGCGACTGTATCCCACACTGAAGCTTTCTTT; CDR3: CASTATVSHTEAFF; V: TRBV19; size: few; D: -; J: TRBJ1-1
DNA: TGCGCCAGCAGCTTCAGGACAGGGAACAATGAGCAGTTCTTC; CDR3: CASSFRTGNNEQFF; V: TRBV5-1; size: once; D: TRBD1; J: TRBJ2-1